Sequencing of this T cell receptor (beta chain) was carried out in a study of T cells after somatic rescue of genetic block. The V end was cut by 6 bases, the J end by 1 base, with 7 bases between. Looked up from germline, CDR1 is SGHRS and CDR2 is YFSETQ. The CDR3 extends over 13 amino acids. Sequencing used immunoSEQ multiplex PCR; TCRdb keeps in-frame clones, though not all of them. The sample lists about 88,000 clones; 85% to 90% were seen once. V usage is TRBV5-1 and J usage is TRBJ2-2, with D perhaps matching TRBD1 (6 bases). The receptor was isolated from a woman aged 18-29 years. The sequenced sample was peripheral blood mononuclear cells (PBMCs). Here the CDR3 DNA reads TGCGCCAGCAAGACAGGGAACACCGGGGAGCTGTTTTTT. Residues: CASKTGNTGELFF.